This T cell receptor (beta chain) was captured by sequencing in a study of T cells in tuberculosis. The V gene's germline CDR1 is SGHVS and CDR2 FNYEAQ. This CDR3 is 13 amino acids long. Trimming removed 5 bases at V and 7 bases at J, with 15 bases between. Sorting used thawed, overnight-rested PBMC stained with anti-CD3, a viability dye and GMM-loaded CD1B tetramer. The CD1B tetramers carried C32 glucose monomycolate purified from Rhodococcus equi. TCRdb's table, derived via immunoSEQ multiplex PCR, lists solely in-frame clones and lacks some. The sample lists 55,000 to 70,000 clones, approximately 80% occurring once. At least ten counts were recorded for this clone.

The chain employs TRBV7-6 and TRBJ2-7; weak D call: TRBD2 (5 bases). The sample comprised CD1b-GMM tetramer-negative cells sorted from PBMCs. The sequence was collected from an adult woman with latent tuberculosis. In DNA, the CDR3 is TGTGCCAGCAGCCCGCGGGCCCGCGCGGAGCAGTACTTC. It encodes CASSPRARAEQYF.